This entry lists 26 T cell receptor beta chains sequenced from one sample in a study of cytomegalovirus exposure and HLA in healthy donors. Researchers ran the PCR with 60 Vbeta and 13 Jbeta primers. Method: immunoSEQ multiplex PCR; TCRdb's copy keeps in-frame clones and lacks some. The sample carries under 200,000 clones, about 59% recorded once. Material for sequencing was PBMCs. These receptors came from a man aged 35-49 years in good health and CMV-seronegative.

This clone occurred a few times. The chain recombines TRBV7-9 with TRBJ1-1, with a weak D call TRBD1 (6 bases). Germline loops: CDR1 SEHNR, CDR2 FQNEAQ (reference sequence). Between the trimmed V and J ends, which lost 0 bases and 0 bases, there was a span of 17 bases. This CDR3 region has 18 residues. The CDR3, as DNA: TGTGCCAGCAGCTTAGCGTACGGCAGGGGAACCATGAACACTGAAGCTTTCTTT. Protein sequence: CASSLAYGRGTMNTEAFF.

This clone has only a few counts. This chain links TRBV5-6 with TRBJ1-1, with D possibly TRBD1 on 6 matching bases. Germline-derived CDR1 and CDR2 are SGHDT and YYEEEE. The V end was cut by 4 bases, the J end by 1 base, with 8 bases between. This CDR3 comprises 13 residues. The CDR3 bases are TGTGCCAGCAGCGGGGGCACGAACACTGAAGCTTTCTTT. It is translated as CASSGGTNTEAFF.

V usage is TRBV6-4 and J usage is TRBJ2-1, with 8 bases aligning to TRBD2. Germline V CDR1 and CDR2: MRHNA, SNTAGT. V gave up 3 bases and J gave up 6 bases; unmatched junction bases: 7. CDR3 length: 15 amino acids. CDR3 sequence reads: CASSEISGTINEQFF. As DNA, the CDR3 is TGTGCCAGCAGTGAAATTAGCGGGACAATCAATGAGCAGTTCTTC.

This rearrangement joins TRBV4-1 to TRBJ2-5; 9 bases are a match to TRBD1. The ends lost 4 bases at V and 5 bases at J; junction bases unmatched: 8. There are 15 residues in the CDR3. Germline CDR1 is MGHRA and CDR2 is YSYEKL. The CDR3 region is CASSRPGGTGETQYF. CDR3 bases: TGCGCCAGCAGCCGCCCCGGGGGGACAGGGGAGACCCAGTACTTC.

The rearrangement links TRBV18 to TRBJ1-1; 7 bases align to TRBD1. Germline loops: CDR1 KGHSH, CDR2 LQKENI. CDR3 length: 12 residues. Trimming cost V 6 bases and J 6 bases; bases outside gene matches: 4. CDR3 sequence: CASSATGAEAFF. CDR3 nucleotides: TGTGCCAGCTCCGCAACAGGGGCTGAAGCTTTCTTT.

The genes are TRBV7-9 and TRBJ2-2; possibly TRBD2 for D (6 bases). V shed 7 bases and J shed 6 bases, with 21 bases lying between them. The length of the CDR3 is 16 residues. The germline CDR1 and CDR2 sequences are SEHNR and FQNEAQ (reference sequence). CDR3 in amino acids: CASTHLGASAAGELFF. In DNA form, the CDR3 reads TGTGCCAGCACCCACCTTGGGGCTAGCGCGGCCGGGGAGCTGTTTTTT.

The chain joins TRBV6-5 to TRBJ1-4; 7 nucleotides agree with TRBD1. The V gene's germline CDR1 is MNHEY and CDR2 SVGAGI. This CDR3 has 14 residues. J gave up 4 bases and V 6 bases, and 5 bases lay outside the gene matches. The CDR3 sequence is CASSTQGNNEKLFF. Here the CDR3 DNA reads TGTGCCAGCAGCACACAGGGGAATAATGAAAAACTGTTTTTT.

The CDR3 DNA reads as TGTGCCATCAGGGGGGTGGGGGCCAATCAGCCCCAGCATTTT. Residues: CAIRGVGANQPQHF. The chain joins TRBV10-3 to TRBJ1-5; TRBD1 might be the D (6 bases). Per germline, CDR1 ENHRY and CDR2 SYGVKD. CDR3 length: 14 residues. Trimming pared 6 bases from V and 3 bases from J, leaving 12 bases between.

Written as DNA, the CDR3 is TGTGCCTGCGGGACAGGGGTGACTGAAGCTTTCTTT. Its translation is CACGTGVTEAFF. V and J are TRBV28 and TRBJ1-1, with 10 nucleotides matching TRBD1. CDR1 is MDHEN, CDR2 SYDVKM, per germline. V shed 11 bases, J shed 5 bases, and the junction held 5 bases outside the gene matches. The CDR3 covers 12 residues.

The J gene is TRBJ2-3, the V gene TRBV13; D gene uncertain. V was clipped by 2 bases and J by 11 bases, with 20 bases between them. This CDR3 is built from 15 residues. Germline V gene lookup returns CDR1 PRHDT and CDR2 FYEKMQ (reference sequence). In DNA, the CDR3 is TGTGCCAGCAGCTTAACGACCACAGTCCCCTCAGGGCAGTATTTT. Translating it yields CASSLTTTVPSGQYF.

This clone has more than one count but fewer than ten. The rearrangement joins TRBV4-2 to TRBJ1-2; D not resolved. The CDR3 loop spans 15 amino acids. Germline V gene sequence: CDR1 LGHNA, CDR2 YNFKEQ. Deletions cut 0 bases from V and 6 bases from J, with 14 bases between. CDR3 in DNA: TGTGCCAGCAGCCAAGAACGGCGCAGGTCCAATGGCTACACCTTC. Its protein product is CASSQERRRSNGYTF.

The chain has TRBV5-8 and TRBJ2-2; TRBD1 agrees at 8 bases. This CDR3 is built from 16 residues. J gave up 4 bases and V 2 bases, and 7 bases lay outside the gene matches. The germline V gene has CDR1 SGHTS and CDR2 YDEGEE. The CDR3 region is CASSFPGRGLTGELFF. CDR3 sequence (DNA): TGTGCCAGCAGCTTCCCCGGCAGGGGGCTCACCGGGGAGCTGTTTTTT.

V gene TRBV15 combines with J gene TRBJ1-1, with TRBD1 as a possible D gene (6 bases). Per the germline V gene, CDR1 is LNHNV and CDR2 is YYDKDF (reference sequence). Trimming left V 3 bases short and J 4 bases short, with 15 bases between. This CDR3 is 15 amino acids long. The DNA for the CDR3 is TGTGCCACCAGCAGGAACAGGGATTGGGTCACTGAAGCTTTCTTT. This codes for CATSRNRDWVTEAFF.

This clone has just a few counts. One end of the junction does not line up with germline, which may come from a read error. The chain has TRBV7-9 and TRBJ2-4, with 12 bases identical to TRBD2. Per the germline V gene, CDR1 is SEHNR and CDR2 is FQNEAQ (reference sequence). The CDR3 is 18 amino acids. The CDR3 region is CSSSPGLAGALAKNIQYF. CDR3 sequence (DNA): TGTTCCAGCAGCCCGGGACTAGCGGGTGCACTAGCCAAAAACATTCAGTACTTC.

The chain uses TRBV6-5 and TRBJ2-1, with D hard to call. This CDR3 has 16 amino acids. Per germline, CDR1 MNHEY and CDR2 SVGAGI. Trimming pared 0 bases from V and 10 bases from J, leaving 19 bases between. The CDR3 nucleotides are TGTGCCAGCAGTTACTCGATGGCGGTTCCCCTTGAAGAGCAGTTCTTC. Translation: CASSYSMAVPLEEQFF.

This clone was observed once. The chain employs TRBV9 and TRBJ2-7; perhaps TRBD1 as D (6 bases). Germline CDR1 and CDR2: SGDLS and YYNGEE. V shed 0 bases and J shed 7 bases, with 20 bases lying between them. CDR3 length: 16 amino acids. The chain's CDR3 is CASSVDLQGPLREQYF. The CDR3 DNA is TGTGCCAGCAGCGTAGACCTACAGGGACCCCTTCGGGAGCAGTACTTC.

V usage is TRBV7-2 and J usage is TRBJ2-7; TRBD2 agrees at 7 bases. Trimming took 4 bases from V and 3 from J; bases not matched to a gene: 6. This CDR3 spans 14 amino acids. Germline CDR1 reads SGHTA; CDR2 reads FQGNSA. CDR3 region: CASSWGGTRYEQYF. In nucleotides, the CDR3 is TGTGCCAGCAGCTGGGGGGGGACTCGCTACGAGCAGTACTTC.

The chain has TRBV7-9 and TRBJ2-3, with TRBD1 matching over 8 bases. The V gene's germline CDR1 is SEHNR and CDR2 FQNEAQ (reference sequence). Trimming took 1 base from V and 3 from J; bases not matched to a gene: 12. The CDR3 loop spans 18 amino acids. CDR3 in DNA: TGTGCCAGCAGCTTAGGAATTATATGGCAGGGGGCAACAGATACGCAGTATTTT. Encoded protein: CASSLGIIWQGATDTQYF. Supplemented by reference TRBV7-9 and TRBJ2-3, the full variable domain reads DTGVSQNPRHKITKRGQNVTFRCDPISEHNRLYWYRQTLGQGPEFLTYFQNEAQLEKSRLLSDRFSAERPKGSFSTLEIQRTEQGDSAMYLCASSLGIIWQGATDTQYFGPGTRLTVL.

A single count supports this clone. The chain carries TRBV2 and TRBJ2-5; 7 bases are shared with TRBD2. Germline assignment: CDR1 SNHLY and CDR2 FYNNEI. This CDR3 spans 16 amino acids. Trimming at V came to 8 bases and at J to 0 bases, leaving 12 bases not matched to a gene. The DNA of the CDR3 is TGTGCCAGCCCACCACAACCAACTAGCGACCAAGAGACCCAGTACTTC. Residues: CASPPQPTSDQETQYF.

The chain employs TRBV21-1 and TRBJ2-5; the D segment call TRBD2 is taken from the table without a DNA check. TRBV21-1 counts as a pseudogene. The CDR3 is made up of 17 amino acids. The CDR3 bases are TGTGCCAGCAGCCCTGGGGGTAGCGGGGGGGTGTTGGAGACCCAGTACTTC. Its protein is CASSPGGSGGVLETQYF.

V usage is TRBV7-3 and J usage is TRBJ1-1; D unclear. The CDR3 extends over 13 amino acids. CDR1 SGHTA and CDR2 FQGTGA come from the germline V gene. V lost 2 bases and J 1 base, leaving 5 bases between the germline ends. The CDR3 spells CASSLSSNTEAFF. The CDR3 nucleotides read TGTGCCAGCAGCTTATCGTCGAACACTGAAGCTTTCTTT.

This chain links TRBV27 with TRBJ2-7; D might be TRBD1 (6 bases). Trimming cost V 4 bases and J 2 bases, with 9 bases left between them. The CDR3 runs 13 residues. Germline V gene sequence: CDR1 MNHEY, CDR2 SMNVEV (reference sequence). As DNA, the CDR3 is TGTGCCAGCAGTTACCGACAGGCCTACGAGCAGTACTTC. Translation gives CASSYRQAYEQYF.

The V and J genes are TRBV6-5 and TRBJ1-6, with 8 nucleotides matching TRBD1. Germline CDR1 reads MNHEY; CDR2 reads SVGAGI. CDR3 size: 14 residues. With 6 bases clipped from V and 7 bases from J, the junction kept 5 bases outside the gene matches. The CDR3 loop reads CASRKDRENSPLHF. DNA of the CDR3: TGTGCCAGCAGAAAGGACAGGGAAAATTCACCCCTCCACTTT.

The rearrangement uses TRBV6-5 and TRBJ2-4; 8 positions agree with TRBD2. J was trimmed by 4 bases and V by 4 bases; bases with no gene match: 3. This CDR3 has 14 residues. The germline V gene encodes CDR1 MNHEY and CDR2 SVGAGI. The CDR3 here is CASSSTGGKNIQYF. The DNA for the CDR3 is TGTGCCAGCAGTTCGACGGGAGGGAAAAACATTCAGTACTTC.

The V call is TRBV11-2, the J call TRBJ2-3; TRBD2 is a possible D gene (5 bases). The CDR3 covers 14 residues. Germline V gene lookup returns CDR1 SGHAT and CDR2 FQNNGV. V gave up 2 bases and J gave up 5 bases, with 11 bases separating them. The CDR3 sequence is CASSLSGREDTQYF. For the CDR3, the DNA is TGTGCCAGCAGCTTAAGTGGTCGGGAAGATACGCAGTATTTT.

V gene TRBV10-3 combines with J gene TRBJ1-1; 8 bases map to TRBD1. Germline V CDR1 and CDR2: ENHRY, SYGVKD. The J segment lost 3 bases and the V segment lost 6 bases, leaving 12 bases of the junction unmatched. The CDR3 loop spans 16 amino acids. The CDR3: CAIRDRGQLQDTEAFF. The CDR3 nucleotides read TGTGCCATCAGAGACAGGGGACAGTTGCAAGACACTGAAGCTTTCTTT.